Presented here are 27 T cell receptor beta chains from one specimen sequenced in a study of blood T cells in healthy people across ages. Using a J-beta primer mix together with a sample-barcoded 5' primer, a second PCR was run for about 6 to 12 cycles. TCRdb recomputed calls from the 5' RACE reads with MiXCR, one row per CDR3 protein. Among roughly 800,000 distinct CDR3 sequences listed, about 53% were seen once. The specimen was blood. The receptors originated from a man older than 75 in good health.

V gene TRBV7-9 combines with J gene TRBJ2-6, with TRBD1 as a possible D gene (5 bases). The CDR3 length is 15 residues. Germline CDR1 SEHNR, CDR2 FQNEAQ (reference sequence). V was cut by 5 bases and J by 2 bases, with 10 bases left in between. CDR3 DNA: TGTGCCAGCAGCGCCCAGGGAACTGGGGCCAACGTCCTGACTTTC. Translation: CASSAQGTGANVLTF.

The CDR3 coding sequence is TGTGCCAGCACAGGGAGGTCCCACCAAGAGACCCAGTACTTC. Encoded protein: CASTGRSHQETQYF. The V call is TRBV6-1, the J call TRBJ2-5, with TRBD2 as a possible D gene (6 bases). Germline V gives CDR1 MNHNS, CDR2 SASEGT. The CDR3 extends over 14 amino acids. V dropped 7 bases and J dropped 0 bases, with 12 bases sitting between them.

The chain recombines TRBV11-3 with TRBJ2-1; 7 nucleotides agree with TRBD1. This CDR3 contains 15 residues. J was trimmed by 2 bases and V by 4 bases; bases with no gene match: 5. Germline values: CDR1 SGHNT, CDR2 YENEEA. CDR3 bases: TGTGCCAGCAGCTCACACAGGGGTCCCTACAATGAGCAGTTCTTC. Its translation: CASSSHRGPYNEQFF.

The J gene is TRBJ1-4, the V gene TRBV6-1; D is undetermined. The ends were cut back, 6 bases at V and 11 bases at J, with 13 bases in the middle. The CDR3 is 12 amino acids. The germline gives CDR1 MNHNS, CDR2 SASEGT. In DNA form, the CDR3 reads TGTGCCAGCAGCGCTCGACGAGAGAAACTGTTTTTT. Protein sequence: CASSARREKLFF.

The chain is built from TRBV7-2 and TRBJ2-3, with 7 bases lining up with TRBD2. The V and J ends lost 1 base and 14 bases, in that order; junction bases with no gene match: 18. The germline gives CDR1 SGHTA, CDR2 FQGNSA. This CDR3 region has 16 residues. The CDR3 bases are TGTGCCAGCAGCTTAGGTGGCCCTTCGGGAGGCAGATACGCGTATTTT. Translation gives CASSLGGPSGGRYAYF.

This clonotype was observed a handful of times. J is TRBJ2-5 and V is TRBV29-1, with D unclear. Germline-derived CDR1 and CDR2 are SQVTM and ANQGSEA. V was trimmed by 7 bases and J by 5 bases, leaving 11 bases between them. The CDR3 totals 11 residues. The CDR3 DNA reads TGCAGCGGTTGGCAGATGGAGACCCAGTACTTC. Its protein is CSGWQMETQYF.

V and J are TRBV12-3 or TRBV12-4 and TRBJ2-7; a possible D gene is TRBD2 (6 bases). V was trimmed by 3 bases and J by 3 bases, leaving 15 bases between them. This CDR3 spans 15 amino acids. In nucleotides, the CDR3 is TGTGCCAGCAGTTTTGGGACCGGAGGGCGCTACGAGCAGTACTTC. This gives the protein CASSFGTGGRYEQYF.

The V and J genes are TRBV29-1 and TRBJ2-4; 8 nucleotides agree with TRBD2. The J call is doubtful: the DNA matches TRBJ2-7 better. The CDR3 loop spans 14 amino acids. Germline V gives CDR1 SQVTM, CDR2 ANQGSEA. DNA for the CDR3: TGCAGCGTTGGTGCGGGCGGGAGGTCCTACGAGCAGTACTTC. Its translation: CSVGAGGRSYEQYF.

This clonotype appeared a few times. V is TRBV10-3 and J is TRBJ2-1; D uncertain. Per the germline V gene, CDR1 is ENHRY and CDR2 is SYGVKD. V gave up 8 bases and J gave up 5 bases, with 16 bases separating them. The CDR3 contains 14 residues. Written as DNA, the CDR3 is TGTGCCATCGCTCGGAGCGTGAACAACAATGAGCAGTTCTTC. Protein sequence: CAIARSVNNNEQFF.

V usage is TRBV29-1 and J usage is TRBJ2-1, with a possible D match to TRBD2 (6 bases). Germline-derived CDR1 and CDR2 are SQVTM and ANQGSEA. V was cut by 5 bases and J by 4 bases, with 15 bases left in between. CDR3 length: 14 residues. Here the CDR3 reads CSVKSSDVYNEQFF. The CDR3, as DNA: TGCAGCGTTAAATCTAGCGACGTTTACAATGAGCAGTTCTTC.

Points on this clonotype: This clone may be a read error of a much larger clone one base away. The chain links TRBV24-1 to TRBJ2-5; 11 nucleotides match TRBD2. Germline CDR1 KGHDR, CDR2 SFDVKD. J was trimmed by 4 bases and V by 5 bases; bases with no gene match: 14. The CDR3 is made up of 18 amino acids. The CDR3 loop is CATSAQGRLAGSGETQYF. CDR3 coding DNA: TGTGCCACCAGTGCCCAGGGGCGACTAGCGGGGAGCGGAGAGACCCAGTACTTC.

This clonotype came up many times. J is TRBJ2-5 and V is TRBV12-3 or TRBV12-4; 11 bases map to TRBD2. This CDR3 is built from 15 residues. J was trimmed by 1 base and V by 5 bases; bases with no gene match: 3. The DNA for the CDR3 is TGTGCCAGCAGTCGACTAGCGGGAACCCAAGAGACCCAGTACTTC. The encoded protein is CASSRLAGTQETQYF.

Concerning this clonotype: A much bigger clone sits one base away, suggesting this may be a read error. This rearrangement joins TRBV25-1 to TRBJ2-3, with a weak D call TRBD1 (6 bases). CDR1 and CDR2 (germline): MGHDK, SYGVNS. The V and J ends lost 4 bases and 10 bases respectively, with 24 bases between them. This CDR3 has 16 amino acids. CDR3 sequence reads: CASSVGASRGRDAQYF. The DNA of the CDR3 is TGTGCCAGCAGTGTGGGCGCGTCCAGGGGTAGGGATGCGCAGTATTTT.

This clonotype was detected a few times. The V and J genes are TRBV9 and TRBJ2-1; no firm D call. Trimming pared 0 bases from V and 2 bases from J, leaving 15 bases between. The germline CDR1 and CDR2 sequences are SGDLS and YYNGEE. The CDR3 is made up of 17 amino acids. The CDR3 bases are TGTGCCAGCAGCGTAGCTCCGATCGGGCCCACCTACAATGAGCAGTTCTTC. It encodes CASSVAPIGPTYNEQFF.

CDR3 coding DNA: TGTGCCAGCAGACGGACAGGTGCCAAAAACATTCAGTACTTC. Translated: CASRRTGAKNIQYF. The rearrangement links TRBV6-5 to TRBJ2-4; 7 bases match TRBD1. The V gene end was trimmed by 6 bases and the J gene end by 1 base; junction bases not matched to a gene: 3. The CDR3 has 14 residues. The germline V gene encodes CDR1 MNHEY and CDR2 SVGAGI.

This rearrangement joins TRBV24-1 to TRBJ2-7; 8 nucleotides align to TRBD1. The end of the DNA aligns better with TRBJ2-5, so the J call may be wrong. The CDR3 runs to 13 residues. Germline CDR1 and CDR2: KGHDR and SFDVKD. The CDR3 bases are TGTGCCACCAGCACAGGGGGTACGGAGACCCAGTACTTC. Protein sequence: CATSTGGTETQYF.

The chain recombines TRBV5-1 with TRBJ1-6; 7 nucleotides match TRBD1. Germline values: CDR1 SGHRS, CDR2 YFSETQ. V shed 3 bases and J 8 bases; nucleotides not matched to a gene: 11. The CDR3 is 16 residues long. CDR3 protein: CASSSRPQGTDSPLHF. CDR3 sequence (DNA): TGCGCCAGCAGCTCAAGGCCACAGGGGACCGATTCACCCCTCCACTTT.

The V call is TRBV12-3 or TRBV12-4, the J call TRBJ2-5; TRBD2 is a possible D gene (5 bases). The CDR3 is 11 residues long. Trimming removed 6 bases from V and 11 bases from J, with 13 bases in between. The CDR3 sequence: CASSRSWEQYF. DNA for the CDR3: TGTGCCAGCAGCCGCTCCTGGGAGCAGTACTTC.

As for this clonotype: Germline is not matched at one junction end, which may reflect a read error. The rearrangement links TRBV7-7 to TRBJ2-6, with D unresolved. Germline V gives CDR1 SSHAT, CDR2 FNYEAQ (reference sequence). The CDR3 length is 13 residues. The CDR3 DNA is TGTGCTAGCAGCGATATTGGGGCCAACGTCCTGACTTTC. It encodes CASSDIGANVLTF.

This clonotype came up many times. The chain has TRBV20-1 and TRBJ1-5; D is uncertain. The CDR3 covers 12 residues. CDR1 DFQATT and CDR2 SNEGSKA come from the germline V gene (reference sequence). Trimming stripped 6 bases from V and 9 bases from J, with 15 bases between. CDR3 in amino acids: CSALPSAGPQHF. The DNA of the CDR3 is TGCAGTGCGCTTCCTTCGGCCGGGCCCCAGCATTTT.

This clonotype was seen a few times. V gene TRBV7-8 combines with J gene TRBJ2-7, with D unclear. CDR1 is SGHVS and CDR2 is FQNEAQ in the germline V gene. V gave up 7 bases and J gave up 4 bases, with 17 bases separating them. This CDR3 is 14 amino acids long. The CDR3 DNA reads TGTGCCAGCACCCCAACAGTTCCCCCATACGAGCAGTACTTC. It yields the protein CASTPTVPPYEQYF.

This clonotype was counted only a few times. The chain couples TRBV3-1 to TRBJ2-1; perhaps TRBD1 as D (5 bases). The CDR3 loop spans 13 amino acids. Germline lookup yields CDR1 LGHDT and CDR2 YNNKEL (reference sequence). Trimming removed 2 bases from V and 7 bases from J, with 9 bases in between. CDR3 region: CASSQKSGNEQFF. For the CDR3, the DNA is TGTGCCAGCAGCCAAAAATCAGGGAATGAGCAGTTCTTC.

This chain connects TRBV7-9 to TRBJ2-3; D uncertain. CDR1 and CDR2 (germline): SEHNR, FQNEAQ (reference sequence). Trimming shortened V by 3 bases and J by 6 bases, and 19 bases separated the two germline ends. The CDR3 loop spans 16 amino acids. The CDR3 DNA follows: TGTGCCAGCAGCTTCCCCCCCATGAAGGTTCAGGATACGCAGTATTTT. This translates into CASSFPPMKVQDTQYF.

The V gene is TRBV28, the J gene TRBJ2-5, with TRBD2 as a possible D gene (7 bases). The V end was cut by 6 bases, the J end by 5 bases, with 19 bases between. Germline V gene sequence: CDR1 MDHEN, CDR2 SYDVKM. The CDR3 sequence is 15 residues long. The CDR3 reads CASSPAGASGETQYF. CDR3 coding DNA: TGTGCCAGCAGCCCGGCGGGGGCTAGTGGGGAGACCCAGTACTTC. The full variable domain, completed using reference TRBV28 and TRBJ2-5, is DVKVTQSSRYLVKRTGEKVFLECVQDMDHENMFWYRQDPGLGLRLIYFSYDVKMKEKGDIPEGYSVSREKKERFSLILESASTNQTSMYLCASSPAGASGETQYFGPGTRLLVL.

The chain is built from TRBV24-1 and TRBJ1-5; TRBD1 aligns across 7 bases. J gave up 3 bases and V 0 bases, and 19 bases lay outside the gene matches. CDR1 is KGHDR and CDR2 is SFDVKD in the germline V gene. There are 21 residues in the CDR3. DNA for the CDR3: TGTGCCACCAGTGATTTGCAGGAACTTAGTAGCGGGACAGCCAACAATCAGCCCCAGCATTTT. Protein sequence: CATSDLQELSSGTANNQPQHF.

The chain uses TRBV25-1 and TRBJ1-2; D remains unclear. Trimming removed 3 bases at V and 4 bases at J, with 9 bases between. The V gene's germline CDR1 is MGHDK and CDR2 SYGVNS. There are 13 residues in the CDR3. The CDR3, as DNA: TGTGCCAGCAGTGATGGCACCGCCTATGGCTACACCTTC. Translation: CASSDGTAYGYTF.

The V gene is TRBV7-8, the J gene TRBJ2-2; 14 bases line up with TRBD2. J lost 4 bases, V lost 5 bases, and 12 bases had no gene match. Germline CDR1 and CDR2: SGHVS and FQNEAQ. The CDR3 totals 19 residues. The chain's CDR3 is CASSTRLAGGSWGTGELFF. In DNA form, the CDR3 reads TGTGCCAGCAGCACAAGACTAGCGGGAGGGTCTTGGGGCACCGGGGAGCTGTTTTTT.